The 31 T cell receptor beta chains in this list originate from one sample, sequenced in a study of vaccination and CD4 T cells after COVID-19. No antigen is known for these receptors. Sequence data for DNA of cultured CD4+ T cells were generated by the Oncomine TCR Beta short-read assay. TCRdb analysed the PCR reads with MiXCR anew, one entry per CDR3 protein. The sample has 15,000 to 20,000 distinct CDR3 sequences; 45% to 65% are singletons. Indicated treatment: roughly ten-day PBMC culture with coronavirus spike peptide pools or control peptides (ViraFEST assay). Input material: CD4+ T cells from blood, cultured in vitro. The receptors here all came from a human donor who had recovered from COVID-19.

This clonotype has a handful of counts. J is TRBJ1-6 and V is TRBV20-1; the match to TRBD1 covers 7 bases. After removal of 1 base from V and 5 bases from J, the junction contained 23 bases not matched to a gene. Germline V gives CDR1 DFQATT, CDR2 SNEGSKA (reference sequence). The CDR3 sequence is 21 residues long. The CDR3 loop reads CSARGGGGAESAFPDNSPLHF. The CDR3 nucleotides are TGCAGTGCTAGAGGCGGAGGGGGCGCAGAGAGCGCATTCCCGGATAATTCACCCCTCCACTTT.

This chain's CDR3 is CSARDRLGEGGKAFF. CDR3 DNA sequence: TGCAGTGCTAGGGATCGGTTAGGGGAGGGCGGGAAAGCTTTCTTT. The chain has TRBV20-1 and TRBJ1-1; the D gene is possibly TRBD1 (5 bases). The CDR3 is 15 residues long. Trimming left V 3 bases short and J 9 bases short, with 23 bases between. The germline CDR1 and CDR2 sequences are DFQATT and SNEGSKA (reference sequence).

In its sample, this clonotype was seen once. The rearrangement joins TRBV12-3 or TRBV12-4 to TRBJ1-1; maybe TRBD1 (5 bases). CDR3 size: 13 residues. The V end was cut by 7 bases, the J end by 1 base, with 10 bases between. CDR3 loop: CASTRGTNTEAFF. In DNA, the CDR3 is TGTGCCAGCACCCGCGGGACGAACACTGAAGCTTTCTTT.

The rearrangement uses TRBV7-2 and TRBJ1-2, with 7 nucleotides matching TRBD1. Trimming removed 4 bases from V and 8 bases from J; junction bases left unmatched: 13. The CDR3 covers 15 residues. The germline CDR1 and CDR2 sequences are SGHTA and FQGNSA. The CDR3 sequence: CASSSSLTGASGYTF. The CDR3 bases are TGTGCCAGCAGCTCCTCCTTAACAGGGGCTAGCGGCTACACCTTC.

V is TRBV12-3 or TRBV12-4 and J is TRBJ2-2; D is undetermined. The CDR3 spans 13 residues. V was pared by 1 base and J by 8 bases, with 8 bases between. The CDR3, as DNA: TGTGCCAGCAGTTTAGATCCAAGGGGGGAGCTGTTTTTT. It codes for CASSLDPRGELFF.

The genes are TRBV24-1 and TRBJ1-1, with D unclear. CDR1 and CDR2 (germline): KGHDR, SFDVKD. Trimming took off 0 bases at V and 5 bases at J, with 6 bases between the two ends. This CDR3 has 13 residues. This CDR3 is CATSDLGRTEAFF. CDR3 nucleotide sequence: TGTGCCACCAGTGATTTGGGCAGAACTGAAGCTTTCTTT.

This clonotype came up a few times. This chain links TRBV6-1 with TRBJ1-1; 8 bases line up with TRBD1. CDR3 size: 13 residues. V gave up 5 bases and J gave up 10 bases; unmatched junction bases: 9. The germline gives CDR1 MNHNS, CDR2 SASEGT. The CDR3 region has the DNA TGTGCCAGCAGTCCCGACAGGGGAGGTTCAGCTTTCTTT. This translates into CASSPDRGGSAFF.

The gene calls are TRBV11-3 and TRBJ2-7; D remains unclear. The V end lost 1 base, the J end lost 2 bases, and 12 bases lay between the germline ends. Germline V gives CDR1 SGHNT, CDR2 YENEEA. There are 15 residues in the CDR3. DNA for the CDR3: TGTGCCAGCAGCTTAGTTTCCGGTAGTCCCTACGAGCAGTACTTC. Translated: CASSLVSGSPYEQYF.

This sequence joins TRBV7-2 and TRBJ2-1, with 10 nucleotides matching TRBD2. Per the germline V gene, CDR1 is SGHTA and CDR2 is FQGNSA. J lost 9 bases, V lost 2 bases, and 7 bases had no gene match. The CDR3 totals 15 residues. The CDR3 loop reads CASSLNPAGGIEQFF. The CDR3 DNA reads as TGTGCCAGCAGCTTAAACCCAGCGGGAGGGATTGAGCAGTTCTTC.

The chain links TRBV30 to TRBJ2-1, with D perhaps TRBD2 (6 bases). CDR3 length: 16 residues. Trimming removed 3 bases from V and 1 base from J, with 16 bases in between. The germline CDR1 and CDR2 sequences are GTSNPN and SVGIG (reference sequence). The DNA for the CDR3 is TGTGCCTGGAGGCAAAGAAGTGGGAGGTCCTACAATGAGCAGTTCTTC. Protein product: CAWRQRSGRSYNEQFF.

By share, this clonotype ranks as medium-sized (0.01 to 0.1%). V is TRBV7-9 and J is TRBJ1-6; 8 bases line up with TRBD1. V was pared by 5 bases and J by 7 bases, with 4 bases of the junction left unmatched. The CDR3 consists of 14 residues. Germline CDR1 and CDR2: SEHNR and FQNEAQ (reference sequence). The CDR3 DNA reads TGTGCCAGCAGCACACAGGGGGAAAATTCACCCCTCCACTTT. This gives the protein CASSTQGENSPLHF.

This chain joins TRBV5-4 and TRBJ2-1, with D maybe TRBD1 (7 bases). Germline CDR1 is SGHNT and CDR2 is YYREEE (reference sequence). This CDR3 has 14 residues. Deletions cut 1 base from V and 6 bases from J, with 11 bases between. The CDR3 loop is CASSLMQGGNEQFF. The CDR3 DNA is TGTGCCAGCAGCTTGATGCAGGGGGGCAATGAGCAGTTCTTC.

This clonotype appeared once. A read error is likely, as this CDR3 ends without the conserved phenylalanine or tryptophan. CDR3 residues: CATAGNNSPLHS. Written as DNA, the CDR3 is TGTGCCACCGCCGGGAATAATTCACCCCTCCACTCT. The V call is TRBV12-3 or TRBV12-4, the J call TRBJ1-6; no clear D gene. This CDR3 contains 12 residues. Trimming removed 10 bases from V and 5 bases from J, with 9 bases in between.

V and J are TRBV6-1 and TRBJ1-1, with D maybe TRBD1 (6 bases). Per germline, CDR1 MNHNS and CDR2 SASEGT. Between the trimmed V and J ends, which lost 5 bases and 4 bases, there was a span of 17 bases. The CDR3 sequence is 15 residues long. CDR3 bases: TGTGCCAGCAGTCCCAGGGCAGGGGCCGCCACTGAAGCTTTCTTT. It codes for CASSPRAGAATEAFF.

This sequence joins TRBV7-8 and TRBJ1-6; D call uncertain. The CDR3 covers 15 residues. Trimming took 1 base from V and 7 from J, leaving 11 bases between them. Germline CDR1 reads SGHVS; CDR2 reads FQNEAQ. The CDR3 coding sequence is TGTGCCAGCAGCTTAGGGTCCCTGGAGAATTCACCCCTCCACTTT. This gives the protein CASSLGSLENSPLHF. Full variable domain (missing parts from reference TRBV7-8 and TRBJ1-6): GAGVSQSPRYKVAKRGQDVALRCDPISGHVSLFWYQQALGQGPEFLTYFQNEAQLDKSGLPSDRFFAERPEGSVSTLKIQRTQQEDSAVYLCASSLGSLENSPLHFGNGTRLTVT.

The V gene is TRBV7-3, the J gene TRBJ2-1, with D uncertain. V was cut by 3 bases and J by 7 bases, with 10 bases left in between. Germline V gives CDR1 SGHTA, CDR2 FQGTGA. The length of the CDR3 is 13 residues. The CDR3 bases are TGTGCCAGCAGCTTGCCCGGAGTAAATGAGCAGTTCTTC. This translates into CASSLPGVNEQFF.

V is TRBV25-1 and J is TRBJ1-2, with TRBD1 matching 7 bases. The trim removed 5 bases at V and 8 bases at J, leaving 14 bases unmatched. This CDR3 is 15 amino acids long. CDR1 and CDR2 from the germline V gene are MGHDK and SYGVNS. This chain's CDR3 is CASSRTGAMWWGYTF. The CDR3 coding sequence is TGTGCCAGCAGTCGTACAGGGGCTATGTGGTGGGGCTACACCTTC.

The CDR3 loop is CATSAPPFDEQFF. CDR3 nucleotide sequence: TGTGCCACCAGTGCTCCACCCTTCGATGAGCAGTTCTTC. The V gene is TRBV24-1, the J gene TRBJ2-1; no reliable D call. Germline CDR1 and CDR2: KGHDR and SFDVKD. The CDR3 runs 13 residues. The germline V and J ends were trimmed by 5 bases and 8 bases, with 12 bases remaining between them.

The chain combines TRBV12-3 or TRBV12-4 with TRBJ2-2; D is uncertain. This CDR3 is built from 14 residues. V was trimmed by 1 base and J by 1 base, leaving 4 bases between them. CDR3 sequence reads: CASSLGWNTGELFF. CDR3 coding DNA: TGTGCCAGCAGTTTAGGCTGGAACACCGGGGAGCTGTTTTTT.

In its sample, this clonotype was seen a few times. This chain links TRBV30 with TRBJ2-7, with D tentatively TRBD1 or TRBD2 (5 bases each). Per the germline V gene, CDR1 is GTSNPN and CDR2 is SVGIG (reference sequence). CDR3 length: 13 residues. The V end lost 1 base, the J end lost 5 bases, and 12 bases lay between the germline ends. CDR3 amino acids: CAWSGGKTDEQYF. As DNA, the CDR3 is TGTGCCTGGAGTGGGGGGAAAACGGACGAGCAGTACTTC.

The rearrangement links TRBV11-2 to TRBJ2-7; no clear D. Between the trimmed V and J ends, which lost 3 bases and 2 bases, there was a span of 11 bases. This CDR3 comprises 14 residues. The germline gives CDR1 SGHAT, CDR2 FQNNGV. CDR3 protein: CASSFGLLAYEQYF. Here the CDR3 DNA reads TGTGCCAGCAGCTTCGGGCTCCTGGCCTACGAGCAGTACTTC.

This rearrangement joins TRBV7-2 to TRBJ2-3, with D uncertain. The V end was cut by 2 bases, the J end by 0 bases, with 12 bases between. This CDR3 has 16 residues. Germline-derived CDR1 and CDR2 are SGHTA and FQGNSA. CDR3 coding DNA: TGTGCCAGCAGCTTACGACACTACCTTAGCACAGATACGCAGTATTTT. This sequence encodes CASSLRHYLSTDTQYF.

This clonotype is judged large. The gene calls are TRBV12-3 or TRBV12-4 and TRBJ1-6; the D gene is possibly TRBD1 (5 bases). With 3 bases removed from V and 8 bases from J, the gap between germline ends came to 14 bases. The CDR3 extends over 15 amino acids. The CDR3 region has the DNA TGTGCCAGCAGTTTTGGGGGACGATGGGATTCACCCCTCCACTTT. Its translation: CASSFGGRWDSPLHF.

The V and J genes are TRBV7-2 and TRBJ2-1; 8 bases fit TRBD2. Germline CDR1 is SGHTA and CDR2 is FQGNSA. V trimming: 1 base; J trimming: 4 bases; junction bases outside the gene matches: 12. The CDR3 runs 18 residues. In nucleotides, the CDR3 is TGTGCCAGCAGCTTAGTGGGTAGGACTAGCCACCTTTACAATGAGCAGTTCTTC. Translated, it gives CASSLVGRTSHLYNEQFF. Complete variable domain (other parts from reference TRBV7-2 and TRBJ2-1): GAGVSQSPSNKVTEKGKDVELRCDPISGHTALYWYRQSLGQGLEFLIYFQGNSAPDKSGLPSDRFSAERTGGSVSTLTIQRTQQEDSAVYLCASSLVGRTSHLYNEQFFGPGTRLTVL.

The chain carries TRBV6-2 or TRBV6-3 and TRBJ1-1; possibly TRBD1 for D (5 bases). Trimming shortened V by 8 bases and J by 11 bases, and 21 bases separated the two germline ends. This CDR3 spans 13 amino acids. The germline V gene encodes CDR1 MNHEY and CDR2 SVGEGT. The CDR3 sequence is CASLKTVLPVAFF. The CDR3, as DNA: TGTGCCAGCCTTAAGACAGTCCTTCCAGTGGCTTTCTTT.

The genes are TRBV15 and TRBJ1-2; 8 bases are shared with TRBD1. Per the germline V gene, CDR1 is LNHNV and CDR2 is YYDKDF (reference sequence). J lost 3 bases, V lost 4 bases, and 10 bases had no gene match. The CDR3 extends over 16 amino acids. Here the CDR3 reads CATSTMGQARDYGYTF. The CDR3, as DNA: TGTGCCACCAGCACCATGGGACAGGCCCGGGACTATGGCTACACCTTC.

The chain carries TRBV12-3 or TRBV12-4 and TRBJ2-5; tentatively, D is TRBD1 (6 bases). CDR3 size: 12 residues. With 10 bases removed from V and 4 bases from J, the gap between germline ends came to 13 bases. CDR3 amino acids: CAIGGNGETQYF. The CDR3 DNA reads TGTGCCATAGGGGGTAACGGAGAGACCCAGTACTTC.

This clonotype has a handful of counts. The chain combines TRBV20-1 with TRBJ2-2; 10 positions agree with TRBD1. This CDR3 has 14 amino acids. Germline CDR1 is DFQATT and CDR2 is SNEGSKA (reference sequence). Germline trimming cut 4 bases from V and 5 bases from J; bases unmatched to any gene: 4. The CDR3 reads CSAKTGGGTGELFF. The CDR3 DNA reads TGCAGTGCTAAGACAGGGGGCGGAACCGGGGAGCTGTTTTTT.

The rearrangement links TRBV24-1 to TRBJ2-5; 8 bases are shared with TRBD1. The CDR3 is 15 amino acids. Germline V lookup: CDR1 KGHDR, CDR2 SFDVKD. The V gene end was trimmed by 1 base and the J gene end by 4 bases; junction bases not matched to a gene: 4. CDR3 DNA sequence: TGTGCCACCAGTGATTTTAGTACAGGGGGAGAGACCCAGTACTTC. This sequence encodes CATSDFSTGGETQYF.

This sequence joins TRBV27 and TRBJ1-4; 7 nucleotides agree with TRBD1. J lost 8 bases, V lost 7 bases, and 10 bases had no gene match. This CDR3 region has 14 residues. The V gene's germline CDR1 is MNHEY and CDR2 SMNVEV (reference sequence). The CDR3 nucleotides are TGTGCCAGCACCCGACAGGGATGGAACGAAAAACTGTTTTTT. This encodes CASTRQGWNEKLFF.

This sequence joins TRBV5-1 and TRBJ2-3, with 13 positions matching TRBD2. The CDR3 is 16 amino acids. Germline trimming cut 7 bases from V and 3 bases from J; bases unmatched to any gene: 8. CDR1 SGHRS and CDR2 YFSETQ come from the germline V gene. CDR3 in amino acids: CASGWGLAGRTDTQYF. CDR3 nucleotides: TGCGCCAGCGGCTGGGGACTAGCGGGAAGGACAGATACGCAGTATTTT.